These 2 T cell receptor beta chains share one sample of origin, sequenced in a study of T cell changes during pregnancy in multiple sclerosis. TCRdb keeps only in-frame clones here, not all; method: immunoSEQ multiplex PCR. Here the sample spans roughly 50,000 clones, approximately 92% being singletons. The material sequenced was peripheral blood, taken after pregnancy. These receptors came from a female donor in good health, enrolled as a control in a pregnancy study.

The chain links TRBV30 to TRBJ2-7, with a tentative D call TRBD2 (6 bases). The CDR3 sequence is 15 residues long. CDR1 and CDR2 from the germline V gene are GTSNPN and SVGIG (reference sequence). V was clipped by 3 bases and J by 2 bases, with 17 bases between them. CDR3 nucleotides: TGTGCCTGGAGGGGACTCAAATCCGAGGCCTACGAGCAGTACTTC. Its translation: CAWRGLKSEAYEQYF.

The chain is built from TRBV7-9 and TRBJ1-2; the D gene is possibly TRBD1 (5 bases). This CDR3 region has 15 residues. Trimming removed 3 bases from V and 3 bases from J, with 14 bases in between. Germline-derived CDR1 and CDR2 are SEHNR and FQNEAQ (reference sequence). The CDR3: CASSLGRIGDYGYTF. CDR3 DNA sequence: TGTGCCAGCAGCTTGGGGCGAATTGGGGACTATGGCTACACCTTC.